The 5 T cell receptor beta chains in this list originate from one sample, sequenced in a study of blood T cell repertoires in COVID-19. This table comes from immunoSEQ multiplex PCR, and its TCRdb copy is limited to in-frame clones, with some not included. The repertoire includes 310,000 or so clones, 87% of them detected once, and roughly 2.4% sits in the top ten. Sequenced input: peripheral blood. These receptor sequences come from a woman aged 45 to 65 who had recovered from COVID-19.

The chain carries TRBV30 and TRBJ1-1; no clear D gene. This CDR3 region has 14 residues. Deletions cut 4 bases from V and 5 bases from J, with 17 bases between. CDR1 GTSNPN and CDR2 SVGIG come from the germline V gene (reference sequence). CDR3 sequence (DNA): TGTGCCTGGACCACCGCCGGGGTTTGGACTGAAGCTTTCTTT. This sequence encodes CAWTTAGVWTEAFF.

The chain recombines TRBV6-5 with TRBJ2-7; D might be TRBD1 (6 bases). CDR1 MNHEY and CDR2 SVGAGI come from the germline V gene. This CDR3 spans 14 amino acids. The V and J ends lost 6 bases and 2 bases respectively, with 14 bases between them. In DNA form, the CDR3 reads TGTGCCAGCAGCCGTAACAGGGATACCTACGAGCAGTACTTC. It translates to CASSRNRDTYEQYF.

This chain joins TRBV30 and TRBJ1-5; D unclear. CDR1 and CDR2 from the germline V gene are GTSNPN and SVGIG (reference sequence). The CDR3 extends over 13 amino acids. Trimming took off 3 bases at V and 4 bases at J, with 10 bases between the two ends. CDR3 sequence: CAWSMSSNQPQHF. In nucleotides, the CDR3 is TGTGCCTGGAGCATGAGCTCTAATCAGCCCCAGCATTTT. Combining the CDR3 with reference TRBV30 and TRBJ1-5 gives the whole variable domain SQTIHQWPATLVQPVGSPLSLECTVEGTSNPNLYWYRQAAGRGLQLLFYSVGIGQISSEVPQNLSASRPQDRQFILSSKKLLLSDSGFYLCAWSMSSNQPQHFGDGTRLSIL.

In nucleotides, the CDR3 is TGTGCCAGCAGCCAAGCCCGGGACAGGGGGGCCTATAATTCACCCCTCCACTTT. This translates into CASSQARDRGAYNSPLHF. The chain joins TRBV4-2 to TRBJ1-6; 11 nucleotides agree with TRBD1. V lost 1 base, J lost 2 bases, and 4 bases stayed unmatched. This CDR3 region has 18 residues. From germline, CDR1 is LGHNA and CDR2 YNFKEQ.

V and J are TRBV27 and TRBJ2-5, with TRBD2 matching 7 bases. Losses at the gene ends were 3 bases for V and 0 bases for J; bases not matched to a gene: 4. The CDR3 extends over 15 amino acids. CDR1 is MNHEY and CDR2 is SMNVEV in the germline V gene (reference sequence). CDR3 region: CASSFGGGNQETQYF. The DNA of the CDR3 is TGTGCCAGCAGTTTCGGCGGGGGAAACCAAGAGACCCAGTACTTC.